Listed below are T cell receptor beta chains from one sample, sequenced in a study of blood T cell repertoires in COVID-19. The protocol was immunoSEQ multiplex PCR, while the TCRdb copy is restricted to in-frame clones and leaves out a portion. The sample lists about 150,000 clones; approximately 86% were seen once. Sequenced input: peripheral blood. These receptors all come from a man aged 65-85 years with acute or convalescent COVID-19. Each CDR3 is given with its conserved first and last residue. A D gene is named only where the DNA matches it firmly. Only part of the rows carry a size: once, few, many, or a class if the clone is expanded.

>TRBJ1-5|15|once|TRBD1|TRBV28
CASSLSGQVRQPQHF
TGTGCCAGCAGTTTATCAGGACAGGTCCGGCAGCCCCAGCATTTT
>TRBJ2-7|14|-|TRBD1|TRBV7-2
CASSYTGGRNEQYF
TGTGCCAGCAGCTATACAGGGGGCCGGAACGAGCAGTACTTC
>TRBJ2-7|15|-|TRBD1|TRBV19
CASSSGQGAFYEQYF
TGTGCCAGTAGTTCTGGACAGGGGGCTTTCTACGAGCAGTACTTC
>TRBJ1-2|14|-|TRBD1|TRBV5-4
CASSLRTGGYGYTF
TGTGCCAGCAGCTTGAGGACAGGAGGCTATGGCTACACCTTC
>TRBJ2-1|13|once|-|TRBV18
CASSPEVYNEQFF
TGTGCCAGCTCACCAGAGGTCTACAATGAGCAGTTCTTC
>TRBJ1-5|14|few|TRBD1|TRBV19
CASSNDRVNQPQHF
TGTGCCAGTAGCAACGACAGGGTGAATCAGCCCCAGCATTTT
>TRBJ2-7|14|few|-|TRBV11-2
CASSLALATNEQYF
TGTGCCAGCAGCTTAGCTCTTGCGACAAACGAGCAGTACTTC
>TRBJ1-1|12|once|TRBD1|TRBV3-1/TRBV3-2
CASSPTGTAAFF
TGTGCCAGCAGCCCCACAGGGACAGCCGCTTTCTTT
>TRBJ2-4|12|-|TRBD1|TRBV19
CATRTQGDIQYF
TGTGCCACCCGGACCCAGGGGGACATTCAGTACTTC
>TRBJ2-7|13|-|TRBD2|TRBV12-3/TRBV12-4
CASSLLAGVEQYF
TGTGCCAGCAGTTTATTAGCGGGAGTCGAGCAGTACTTC
>TRBJ2-2|15|-|-|TRBV19
CASSIPRRDTGELFF
TGTGCCAGTAGTATTCCTAGGAGGGACACCGGGGAGCTGTTTTTT
>TRBJ2-2|14|once|-|TRBV6-4
CASKEGMNTGELFF
TGTGCCAGCAAGGAGGGAATGAACACCGGGGAGCTGTTTTTT
>TRBJ1-6|14|-|TRBD1|TRBV15
CATSKGQNNSPLHF
TGTGCCACCAGCAAGGGACAGAATAATTCACCCCTCCACTTT
>TRBJ1-5|14|-|TRBD1|TRBV19
CASIRQGGGQPQHF
TGTGCCAGTATTCGACAGGGGGGAGGTCAGCCCCAGCATTTT
>TRBJ2-3|15|-|-|TRBV6-5
CASSYNGASTDTQYF
TGTGCCAGCAGTTACAACGGTGCGAGCACAGATACGCAGTATTTT
>TRBJ2-5|16|-|TRBD1|TRBV11-3
CASSLGRTGGLETQYF
TGTGCCAGCAGCTTAGGAAGGACAGGGGGTCTGGAGACCCAGTACTTC
>TRBJ1-1|13|medium-sized|-|TRBV7-8
CASREGANTEAFF
TGTGCCAGCAGAGAAGGAGCGAACACTGAAGCTTTCTTT
>TRBJ1-1|16|-|TRBD1|TRBV11-2
CASSLGTGTANTEAFF
TGTGCCAGCAGCCTCGGGACCGGGACAGCGAACACTGAAGCTTTCTTT
>TRBJ1-2|16|-|TRBD1|TRBV7-9
CASSLGQDEFAYGYTF
TGTGCCAGCAGCCTTGGACAGGATGAGTTCGCCTATGGCTACACCTTC
>TRBJ1-1|15|-|-|TRBV6-5
CASSYSRAANTEAFF
TGTGCCAGCAGTTACTCGAGGGCAGCAAACACTGAAGCTTTCTTT
>TRBJ2-1|14|-|-|TRBV11-1
CASSFSGSYNEQFF
TGTGCCAGCAGCTTCTCGGGCTCCTACAATGAGCAGTTCTTC
>TRBJ2-7|16|-|TRBD1|TRBV6-2/TRBV6-3
CASSSLGQGASYEQYF
TGTGCCAGCAGTTCTTTAGGACAGGGGGCGTCCTACGAGCAGTACTTC
>TRBJ2-5|14|-|TRBD1|TRBV24-1
CATSDPQGKETQYF
TGTGCCACCAGTGATCCACAGGGGAAGGAGACCCAGTACTTC
>TRBJ1-1|14|-|-|TRBV18
CASSLMAENTEAFF
TGTGCCAGCTCCCTCATGGCGGAGAACACTGAAGCTTTCTTT
>TRBJ2-7|15|-|-|TRBV28
CASSQGLLPSYEQYF
TGTGCCAGCAGCCAGGGACTCCTCCCCTCCTACGAGCAGTACTTC
>TRBJ2-7|14|-|-|TRBV4-3
CASSRETGSYEQYF
TGCGCCAGCAGCCGGGAGACGGGGTCCTACGAGCAGTACTTC
>TRBJ2-7|15|-|TRBD2|TRBV6-2/TRBV6-3
CASNPALAGAGEQYF
TGTGCCAGCAACCCCGCACTAGCGGGAGCGGGAGAGCAGTACTTC
>TRBJ2-1|15|-|-|TRBV5-1
CASSLGQGSYNEQFF
TGCGCCAGCAGCTTGGGTCAGGGGAGTTACAATGAGCAGTTCTTC
>TRBJ2-5|16|few|TRBD1|TRBV5-1
CASSPTYGQGRETQYF
TGCGCCAGCAGCCCCACTTATGGACAGGGGAGGGAGACCCAGTACTTC
>TRBJ2-1|15|-|-|TRBV7-9
CASSLDLSSYNEQFF
TGTGCCAGCAGCTTAGACTTATCTTCCTACAATGAGCAGTTCTTC
>TRBJ2-2|12|many|-|TRBV6-5
CASRFNTGELFF
TGTGCCAGCCGGTTTAACACCGGGGAGCTGTTTTTT
>TRBJ2-7|15|-|-|TRBV6-2/TRBV6-3
CASSHPPWSSYEQYF
TGTGCCAGCAGTCATCCACCGTGGAGCTCCTACGAGCAGTACTTC
>TRBJ1-4|13|-|-|TRBV4-3
CASSPTGNEKLFF
TGCGCCAGCAGCCCCACAGGGAATGAAAAACTGTTTTTT
>TRBJ2-7|15|-|-|TRBV19
CASSIAGEVPYEQYF
TGTGCCAGTAGTATCGCCGGGGAGGTTCCCTACGAGCAGTACTTC
>TRBJ1-6|15|-|-|TRBV28
CASSLKGVRNSPLHF
TGTGCCAGCAGTTTGAAAGGGGTTCGGAATTCACCCCTCCACTTT
>TRBJ2-7|15|-|TRBD2|TRBV9
CASSVAPSGAYEQYF
TGTGCCAGCAGCGTAGCTCCTAGCGGAGCCTACGAGCAGTACTTC
>TRBJ2-1|14|-|TRBD2|TRBV28
CASSWREDYNEQFF
TGTGCCAGCAGTTGGCGGGAGGACTACAATGAGCAGTTCTTC
>TRBJ2-7|16|-|TRBD2|TRBV4-3
CASSQDLAGSSYEQYF
TGCGCCAGCAGCCAAGACCTAGCGGGCAGCTCCTACGAGCAGTACTTC
>TRBJ2-2|16|once|TRBD2|TRBV28
CASSSGGSKNTGELFF
TGTGCCAGCAGTTCTGGCGGGAGTAAAAACACCGGGGAGCTGTTTTTT
>TRBJ2-5|16|-|TRBD1|TRBV5-4
CASSSPGQGIRETQYF
TGTGCCAGCAGCTCCCCGGGACAGGGGATTCGGGAGACCCAGTACTTC
>TRBJ2-1|15|-|-|TRBV11-3
CASSSSESGRNEQFF
TGTGCCAGCAGCTCATCGGAGAGCGGCCGTAATGAGCAGTTCTTC
>TRBJ2-3|16|once|TRBD2|TRBV18
CASSFGRTSGTDTQYF
TGTGCCAGCTCCTTTGGACGGACTAGCGGCACAGATACGCAGTATTTT
>TRBJ2-7|17|-|-|TRBV3-1/TRBV3-2
CASSQERRGGQTYEQYF
TGTGCCAGCAGCCAAGAGAGAAGGGGGGGGCAAACCTACGAGCAGTACTTC
>TRBJ1-3|15|-|-|TRBV5-8
CASSLSKLPGNTIYF
TGTGCCAGCAGCTTGTCCAAACTCCCCGGAAACACCATATATTTT
>TRBJ2-1|14|-|-|TRBV24-1
CATSDGSSYNEQFF
TGTGCCACCAGTGATGGCAGCTCCTACAATGAGCAGTTCTTC
>TRBJ1-2|12|-|-|TRBV5-8
CASSSRLGGYTF
TGTGCCAGCAGCTCACGACTCGGAGGCTACACCTTC
>TRBJ2-7|16|-|-|TRBV4-2
CASSQVPGTSSYEQYF
TGTGCCAGCAGCCAAGTCCCCGGGACAAGTTCCTACGAGCAGTACTTC
>TRBJ2-7|16|-|TRBD1|TRBV10-3
CAISEGPGQGSYEQYF
TGTGCCATCAGTGAGGGACCGGGACAGGGTTCCTACGAGCAGTACTTC
>TRBJ2-3|16|-|TRBD2|TRBV24-1
CATSDLSGGITDTQYF
TGTGCCACCAGTGATTTATCGGGAGGGATCACAGATACGCAGTATTTT
>TRBJ2-7|12|once|-|TRBV4-1
CASSAGDPEQYF
TGCGCCAGCAGCGCAGGGGATCCCGAGCAGTACTTC
>TRBJ2-7|15|once|TRBD2|TRBV6-6
CASMRGLAGNYEQYF
TGTGCCAGCATGAGAGGACTAGCGGGAAACTACGAGCAGTACTTC
>TRBJ2-3|16|-|TRBD1|TRBV5-1
CASSAHRGRVTDTQYF
TGCGCCAGCAGCGCCCACAGGGGGCGGGTCACAGATACGCAGTATTTT